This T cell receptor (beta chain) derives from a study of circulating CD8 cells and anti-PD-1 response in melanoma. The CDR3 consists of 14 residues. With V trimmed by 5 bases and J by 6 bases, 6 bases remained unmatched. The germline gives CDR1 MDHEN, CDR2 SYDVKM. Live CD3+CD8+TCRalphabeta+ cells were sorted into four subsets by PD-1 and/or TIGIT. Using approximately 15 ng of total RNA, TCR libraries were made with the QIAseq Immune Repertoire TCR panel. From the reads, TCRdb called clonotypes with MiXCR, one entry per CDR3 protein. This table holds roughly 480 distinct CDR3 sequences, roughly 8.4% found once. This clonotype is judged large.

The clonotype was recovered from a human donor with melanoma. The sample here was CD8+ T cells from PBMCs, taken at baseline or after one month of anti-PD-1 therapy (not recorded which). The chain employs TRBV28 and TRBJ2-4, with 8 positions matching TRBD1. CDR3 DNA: TGTGCCAGCAGTCTAGAGACAGGGGTAAACATTCAGTACTTC. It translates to CASSLETGVNIQYF.